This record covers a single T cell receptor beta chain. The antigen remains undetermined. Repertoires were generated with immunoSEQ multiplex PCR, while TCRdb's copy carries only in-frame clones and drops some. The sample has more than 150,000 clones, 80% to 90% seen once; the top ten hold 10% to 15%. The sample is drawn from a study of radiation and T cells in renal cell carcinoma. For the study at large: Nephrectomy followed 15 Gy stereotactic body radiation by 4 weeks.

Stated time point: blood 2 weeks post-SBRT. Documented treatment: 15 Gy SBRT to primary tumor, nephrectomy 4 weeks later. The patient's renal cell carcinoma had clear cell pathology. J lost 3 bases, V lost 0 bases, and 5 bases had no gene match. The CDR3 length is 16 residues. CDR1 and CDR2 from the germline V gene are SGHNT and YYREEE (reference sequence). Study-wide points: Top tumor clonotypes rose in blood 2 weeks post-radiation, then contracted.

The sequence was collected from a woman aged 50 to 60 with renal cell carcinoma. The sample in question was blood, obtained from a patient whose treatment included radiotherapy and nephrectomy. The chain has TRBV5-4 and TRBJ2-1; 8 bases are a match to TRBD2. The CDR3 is CASSLAGRGDYNEQFF. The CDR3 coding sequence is TGTGCCAGCAGCTTGGCCGGGCGGGGGGACTACAATGAGCAGTTCTTC.